This T cell receptor beta chain comes out of a study of tumor-infiltrating lymphocytes in localized non-small cell lung cancer. Overall study context: Patients included smokers and never-smokers with various histologies, some sampled after neoadjuvant chemotherapy. From each patient, both tumor and uninvolved lung, non-adjacent to tumor, were sampled.

Produced via immunoSEQ multiplex PCR; TCRdb's table is partial and in-frame only. The sample lists 21,000 or so clones; around 67% were seen once. CDR3 length: 13 amino acids. The germline V gene encodes CDR1 SQVTM and CDR2 ANQGSEA. Trimming left V 6 bases short and J 1 base short, with 9 bases between. The TCR originated in a human donor with non-small cell lung cancer. The gene calls are TRBV29-1 and TRBJ2-2; no clear D gene. Material for sequencing was lung tumor tissue. The CDR3 is CSVQAGNTGELFF. CDR3 nucleotides: TGCAGCGTGCAAGCAGGGAACACCGGGGAGCTGTTTTTT.